The 26 T cell receptor beta chains given below trace back to one sample, sequenced in a study of siplizumab effects on memory and regulatory T cells. Data came from immunoSEQ multiplex PCR; TCRdb stores just in-frame clones and leaves some out. The profile shows 90,000 to 95,000 clones, about 96% of them singletons. Material: naive CD4+ T cells sorted from blood. All receptors derive from a human donor in good health.

This clone was recorded once. The rearrangement uses TRBV7-9 and TRBJ1-2; the D gene is possibly TRBD1 (5 bases). V lost 1 base and J lost 8, with 11 bases in between. Germline CDR1 SEHNR, CDR2 FQNEAQ (reference sequence). The CDR3 has 13 amino acids. CDR3 protein: CASSLVSGQGYTF. The CDR3 DNA follows: TGTGCCAGCAGCTTAGTTTCAGGGCAGGGCTACACCTTC.

The J gene is TRBJ1-2, the V gene TRBV30; 8 nucleotides match TRBD1. This CDR3 is 17 amino acids long. V lost 4 bases to trimming and J lost 4 bases; unmatched junction nucleotides: 17. CDR1 GTSNPN and CDR2 SVGIG come from the germline V gene (reference sequence). Here the CDR3 reads CAWTQGAGGGMGYGYTF. CDR3 DNA sequence: TGTGCCTGGACCCAAGGGGCAGGGGGCGGAATGGGCTATGGCTACACCTTC.

The chain couples TRBV4-2 to TRBJ1-4; D gene uncertain. Trimming shortened V by 0 bases and J by 0 bases, and 8 bases separated the two germline ends. The CDR3 runs 16 residues. Looked up from germline, CDR1 is LGHNA and CDR2 is YNFKEQ. The CDR3 spells CASSQEWAATNEKLFF. CDR3 in DNA: TGTGCCAGCAGCCAAGAGTGGGCTGCAACTAATGAAAAACTGTTTTTT.

V is TRBV9 and J is TRBJ1-4; TRBD1 matches 8 bases. Trimming removed 3 bases from V and 0 bases from J; junction bases left unmatched: 4. The length of the CDR3 is 16 residues. Germline assignment: CDR1 SGDLS and CDR2 YYNGEE. CDR3 coding DNA: TGTGCCAGCAGCGGCCGACAGGGGACAACTAATGAAAAACTGTTTTTT. Translation: CASSGRQGTTNEKLFF.

The chain has TRBV27 and TRBJ1-2, with D tentatively TRBD1 (5 bases). V was trimmed by 2 bases and J by 7 bases, leaving 11 bases between them. The CDR3 has 13 amino acids. Germline assignment: CDR1 MNHEY and CDR2 SMNVEV (reference sequence). CDR3 nucleotide sequence: TGTGCCAGCAGTTTAAGGGGTTTTGCTGGCTACACCTTC. Its translation: CASSLRGFAGYTF.

This rearrangement joins TRBV9 to TRBJ2-7; TRBD1 is a possible D gene (6 bases). Germline loops: CDR1 SGDLS, CDR2 YYNGEE. V was pared by 3 bases and J by 5 bases, with 15 bases between. The CDR3 consists of 14 residues. The CDR3 DNA reads TGTGCCAGCAGCGAAACAGGGTTGGTGAACGAGCAGTACTTC. Translation: CASSETGLVNEQYF.

The chain is built from TRBV5-1 and TRBJ2-5; TRBD1 is a possible D gene (6 bases). CDR1 SGHRS and CDR2 YFSETQ come from the germline V gene. The ends were cut back, 0 bases at V and 5 bases at J, with 11 bases in the middle. This CDR3 contains 14 residues. DNA for the CDR3: TGCGCCAGCAGCTTGGGGGCAGGACAGGAGACCCAGTACTTC. Amino acids: CASSLGAGQETQYF.

The CDR3 reads CASSSRGSGNGNEQFF. CDR3 coding DNA: TGTGCCAGCAGCTCCAGAGGCTCGGGAAACGGCAATGAGCAGTTCTTC. The chain employs TRBV9 and TRBJ2-1, with D possibly being TRBD2 (5 bases). The CDR3 extends over 16 amino acids. CDR1 is SGDLS and CDR2 is YYNGEE in the germline V gene. V shed 4 bases and J shed 6 bases, with 20 bases lying between them.

J is TRBJ2-5 and V is TRBV4-1; 9 positions agree with TRBD2. V was pared by 2 bases and J by 5 bases, with 12 bases of the junction left unmatched. The CDR3 is 17 residues long. Germline V gene lookup returns CDR1 MGHRA and CDR2 YSYEKL. In DNA, the CDR3 is TGCGCCAGCAGCCAACAAGGGATGGCGGGGGGGAGGGAGACCCAGTACTTC. Protein sequence: CASSQQGMAGGRETQYF.

This clone was seen a single time. The chain joins TRBV7-9 to TRBJ2-1; D not certain. The CDR3 length is 16 residues. The germline gives CDR1 SEHNR, CDR2 FQNEAQ (reference sequence). Deletions cut 3 bases from V and 9 bases from J, with 21 bases between. CDR3 region: CASSLIGDLHGGEQFF. The CDR3 region has the DNA TGTGCCAGCAGCTTGATCGGAGATCTACATGGTGGTGAGCAGTTCTTC.

The chain's CDR3 is CASSEEVRFSGNTIYF. CDR3 sequence (DNA): TGTGCCAGCAGTGAAGAAGTACGATTCTCTGGAAACACCATATATTTT. The chain carries TRBV6-1 and TRBJ1-3; D remains ambiguous. V lost 1 base, J lost 0 bases, and 10 bases lay in between. Germline V gene sequence: CDR1 MNHNS, CDR2 SASEGT. The CDR3 contains 16 residues.

The rearrangement uses TRBV27 and TRBJ1-1, with 11 nucleotides matching TRBD1. The CDR3 covers 16 residues. The junction had 6 bases not matched to a gene; V was cut back by 5 bases and J by 1 base. The germline V gene encodes CDR1 MNHEY and CDR2 SMNVEV (reference sequence). The CDR3 loop is CASSPWTGGKNTEAFF. CDR3 coding DNA: TGTGCCAGCAGTCCGTGGACAGGGGGCAAGAACACTGAAGCTTTCTTT.

The chain recombines TRBV11-2 with TRBJ2-3; 14 bases align to TRBD2. The CDR3 consists of 17 residues. J gave up 1 base and V 5 bases, and 5 bases lay outside the gene matches. Germline CDR1 and CDR2: SGHAT and FQNNGV. CDR3 sequence reads: CASSPGLAGAGTDTQYF. Here the CDR3 DNA reads TGTGCCAGCAGCCCGGGACTAGCGGGGGCGGGCACAGATACGCAGTATTTT. The full variable domain, rest sourced from reference TRBV11-2 and TRBJ2-3, is EAGVAQSPRYKIIEKRQSVAFWCNPISGHATLYWYQQILGQGPKLLIQFQNNGVVDDSQLPKDRFSAERLKGVDSTLKIQPAKLEDSAVYLCASSPGLAGAGTDTQYFGPGTRLTVL.

The chain is built from TRBV10-1 and TRBJ2-2, with D unresolved. The length of the CDR3 is 12 residues. The V and J ends lost 7 bases and 4 bases respectively, with 7 bases between them. CDR1 WNHNN and CDR2 SYGVQD come from the germline V gene (reference sequence). The CDR3 sequence: CASMSVTGELFF. CDR3 nucleotides: TGCGCCAGCATGAGCGTCACCGGGGAGCTGTTTTTT.

This clone was counted between two and nine times. This chain uses TRBV5-4 with TRBJ2-1; the match to TRBD2 covers 12 bases. V gave up 4 bases and J gave up 7 bases; unmatched junction bases: 9. Germline-derived CDR1 and CDR2 are SGHNT and YYREEE (reference sequence). The CDR3 contains 16 residues. CDR3 residues: CASSLGLAGGSNEQFF. CDR3 DNA sequence: TGTGCCAGCAGCCTCGGGCTAGCGGGGGGGTCAAATGAGCAGTTCTTC.

The chain recombines TRBV30 with TRBJ1-2; the D is unclear. The germline V and J ends were trimmed by 1 base and 6 bases, with 9 bases remaining between them. Germline V gene sequence: CDR1 GTSNPN, CDR2 SVGIG (reference sequence). This CDR3 contains 12 residues. CDR3 residues: CAWSAMLDGYTF. The CDR3 DNA reads as TGTGCCTGGAGTGCTATGCTGGATGGCTACACCTTC.

The V call is TRBV9, the J call TRBJ2-3, with D hard to call. The CDR3 sequence is 14 residues long. V gave up 1 base and J gave up 5 bases, with 11 bases separating them. Germline V gene data show CDR1 as SGDLS and CDR2 as YYNGEE. As DNA, the CDR3 is TGTGCCAGCAGCGTACGGGCAGAGGTAGATACGCAGTATTTT. Translated, it gives CASSVRAEVDTQYF.

CDR3: CASSYRTARRETQYF. Here the CDR3 DNA reads TGTGCCAGCAGTTATAGGACGGCGAGGAGGGAGACCCAGTACTTC. The chain employs TRBV11-2 and TRBJ2-5; D may be TRBD2 (5 bases). Looked up from germline, CDR1 is SGHAT and CDR2 is FQNNGV. This CDR3 region has 15 residues. The V gene lost 6 bases and the J gene lost 5 bases, with 19 bases spanning the gap.

This clone is a singleton in its sample. CDR3 in amino acids: CASSDSRQGRFGEQFF. DNA of the CDR3: TGTGCCAGCAGTGACTCGAGGCAGGGTCGGTTTGGTGAGCAGTTCTTC. V and J are TRBV6-4 and TRBJ2-1; TRBD1 is a possible D gene (5 bases). Germline V gene lookup returns CDR1 MRHNA and CDR2 SNTAGT. The CDR3 contains 16 residues. V lost 0 bases to trimming and J lost 9 bases, with 18 bases between them.

V gene TRBV6-5 combines with J gene TRBJ1-4; maybe TRBD1 (5 bases). The CDR3 covers 13 residues. The V end lost 2 bases, the J end lost 7 bases, and 8 bases lay between the germline ends. Germline loops: CDR1 MNHEY, CDR2 SVGAGI. The CDR3 is CASSYRDGEKLFF. The CDR3 nucleotides read TGTGCCAGCAGTTACCGGGACGGTGAAAAACTGTTTTTT.

The V and J genes are TRBV25-1 and TRBJ2-1; weak D call: TRBD1 (5 bases). The CDR3 totals 15 residues. V was pared by 1 base and J by 4 bases, with 11 bases between. Germline V gene lookup returns CDR1 MGHDK and CDR2 SYGVNS. The DNA of the CDR3 is TGTGCCAGCAGTGAATCCCAGGGCGGATACAATGAGCAGTTCTTC. It yields the protein CASSESQGGYNEQFF.

The chain recombines TRBV7-2 with TRBJ1-2; 7 bases line up with TRBD1. Germline V gene data show CDR1 as SGHTA and CDR2 as FQGNSA. The CDR3 has 14 amino acids. Trimming at V came to 5 bases and at J to 7 bases, leaving 10 bases not matched to a gene. The CDR3 DNA reads as TGTGCCAGCAGCCCGAACAGGGGTTACGGTGGCTACACCTTC. This translates into CASSPNRGYGGYTF. The full variable domain, rest sourced from reference TRBV7-2 and TRBJ1-2, is GAGVSQSPSNKVTEKGKDVELRCDPISGHTALYWYRQSLGQGLEFLIYFQGNSAPDKSGLPSDRFSAERTGGSVSTLTIQRTQQEDSAVYLCASSPNRGYGGYTFGSGTRLTVV.

The chain joins TRBV30 to TRBJ2-3, with TRBD2 matching 8 bases. After removal of 2 bases from V and 1 base from J, the junction contained 11 bases not matched to a gene. The CDR3 is 17 amino acids. CDR1 and CDR2 from the germline V gene are GTSNPN and SVGIG (reference sequence). The CDR3 is CAWSPRRTSWGTDTQYF. The CDR3 nucleotides read TGTGCCTGGAGTCCGCGGCGGACTAGCTGGGGCACAGATACGCAGTATTTT.

This chain joins TRBV19 and TRBJ2-7; D unresolved. CDR1 is LNHDA and CDR2 is SQIVND in the germline V gene (reference sequence). This CDR3 region has 14 residues. With 7 bases removed from V and 2 bases from J, the gap between germline ends came to 15 bases. CDR3 coding DNA: TGTGCCAGTACGACAACAAGAGTGCCCTACGAGCAGTACTTC. This translates into CASTTTRVPYEQYF.

This clone was counted a single time. V and J are TRBV11-1 and TRBJ2-7; 11 bases agree with TRBD2. The V gene's germline CDR1 is SGHAT and CDR2 FQDESV (reference sequence). Unmatched junction bases numbered 14, after V lost 1 base and J lost 9 bases. This CDR3 has 17 residues. CDR3 residues: CASSLGWTSGSEGVQYF. The CDR3 nucleotides are TGTGCCAGCAGCTTAGGTTGGACTAGCGGGTCCGAGGGCGTGCAGTACTTC.

V usage is TRBV5-5 and J usage is TRBJ1-2; no reliable D call. Trimming shortened V by 2 bases and J by 2 bases, and 7 bases separated the two germline ends. Germline V CDR1 and CDR2: SGHKS, YYEKEE (reference sequence). The CDR3 covers 13 residues. As DNA, the CDR3 is TGTGCCAGCAGCTTAGCCTTAAACTATGGCTACACCTTC. Protein sequence: CASSLALNYGYTF.